The rows below give T cell receptor beta chains drawn from one sample of a study of blood T cells in healthy people across ages. TCRdb re-called the 5' RACE reads through MiXCR, storing one row per CDR3 protein. The sample has about 290,000 distinct CDR3 sequences; around 30% are singletons. Sequencing input: blood. Receptors were obtained from a woman in her 70s in good health. Each CDR3 is given with its conserved first and last residue. Clone size appears in some rows only: once, few, many, or a class for an expanded clone.

CDR3	V	size	J
CASSAGTGVSPLHF	TRBV7-6	-	TRBJ1-6
CAITSPRAKNYEQYF	TRBV10-3	-	TRBJ2-7
CASSARPTSGRNEQFF	TRBV7-9	few	TRBJ2-1
CASSGYYEQYF	TRBV6-6	-	TRBJ2-7
CASSTVDRPEQYF	TRBV27	-	TRBJ2-7
CASSPLGGRSRYGETQYF	TRBV28	few	TRBJ2-5
CASSPGLSEQYF	TRBV2	few	-
CASSRWGALTEAFF	TRBV2	-	TRBJ1-1
CASSVGGYGYTF	TRBV9	-	TRBJ1-2
CASSLDSKGSEKLFF	TRBV11-2	-	TRBJ1-4
CASSEGRASTARNIQYF	TRBV6-2/TRBV6-3	few	TRBJ2-4
CASSQDGNTIYF	TRBV3-1	many	TRBJ1-3
CASSLWRIDNEQFF	TRBV3-1	-	-
CATSPFPGQGANIQYF	TRBV15	-	TRBJ2-4
CASSQVVSGRSEQYF	TRBV4-1	few	TRBJ2-7
CASSWRQETQYF	TRBV7-2	many	TRBJ2-5
CAGSSTNPLGFGTGELFF	TRBV7-6	few	TRBJ2-2
CATSRDQGGNNEQFF	TRBV15	-	TRBJ2-1
CASSPTIGYGNIQYF	TRBV5-1	once	TRBJ2-4
CASSQVAWDSGNTIYF	TRBV4-3	-	TRBJ1-3
CAGSLGPGETQYF	TRBV7-3	-	TRBJ2-5
CASSGQLASNQPQHF	TRBV2	few	TRBJ1-5
CASSPHTSDRMVFF	TRBV4-1	-	TRBJ2-1
CASSLAKIGTQETQYF	TRBV7-2	few	-
CASSFSGDEQFF	TRBV6-2/TRBV6-3	-	-
CSDLRDSTSSYNEQFF	TRBV29-1	-	TRBJ2-1
CATSDFGVGQQETQYF	TRBV24-1	few	TRBJ2-5
CASSARLAGAYEQYF	TRBV7-2	few	TRBJ2-7
CASSFLVGQREEKLFF	TRBV6-5	few	TRBJ1-4
CASSPLGAGVPNEQFF	TRBV7-2	few	TRBJ2-1
CSARDDRGLTSTDTQYF	TRBV20-1	-	TRBJ2-3
CSAQTAGDRGPDTQYF	TRBV20-1	-	TRBJ2-3
CASRSFVGESYNEQFF	TRBV7-2	few	TRBJ2-1
CASKPGPPNYGYTF	TRBV5-5	many	TRBJ1-2
CASSEVPFPRGAGGETQYF	TRBV6-1	-	TRBJ2-5
CASSQENGGGYNEKLFF	TRBV4-1	-	TRBJ1-4
CASSYERRPNEKLFF	TRBV6-5	few	TRBJ1-4
CASSQQGNYGYTF	TRBV28	-	TRBJ1-2
CASSQVVGSTTGELFF	TRBV4-2	-	TRBJ2-2
CSAEDSPGLADTQYF	TRBV20-1	many	TRBJ2-3
CASARDTHNEQFF	TRBV19	few	TRBJ2-1
CASSALQGGTGPDTQYF	TRBV7-9	-	TRBJ2-3
CASREQGGSQETQYF	TRBV28	few	TRBJ2-5
CSARDPLGTSGQETQYF	TRBV20-1	-	TRBJ2-5
CASWGLAGDDETQYF	TRBV18	-	TRBJ2-5
CSACTGRLNTGELFF	TRBV20-1	-	TRBJ2-2
CASSRASTTNEKLFF	TRBV28	few	TRBJ1-4
CSARDYRYEQYF	TRBV20-1	few	TRBJ2-7
CASPDTGLYANTGELFF	TRBV7-8	-	TRBJ2-2
CASSPGQGEVYGYTF	TRBV5-5	-	TRBJ1-2
CSARDLGEDTGELFF	TRBV20-1	few	TRBJ2-2
CASGRVGDEQYF	TRBV12-3/TRBV12-4	-	TRBJ2-7
CASSWQGTGELFF	TRBV7-3	-	TRBJ2-2
CASRLMTGREAFF	TRBV12-3/TRBV12-4	-	TRBJ1-1
CAISEFAEQYF	TRBV10-3	many	TRBJ2-7
CASSEYLYVQYF	TRBV6-1	-	TRBJ2-7
CASSLRTSGTLGEQYF	TRBV5-1	few	TRBJ2-7
CASSAQTSMNTVAFF	TRBV9	few	TRBJ1-1
CASSFGGSGEKLFF	TRBV11-2	many	TRBJ1-4